The clone carrying this T cell receptor beta chain was picked up a small number of times. This sample is part of a study of T cells of healthy individuals. The CDR3 spans 18 residues. CDR1 is SGHKS and CDR2 is YYEKEE in the germline V gene (reference sequence). The germline V and J ends were trimmed by 4 bases and 2 bases, with 21 bases remaining between them. Via MiXCR, TCRdb re-called the 5' RACE reads, giving one row per CDR3 protein. Of around 79,000 distinct CDR3 sequences listed, roughly 5% are singletons. The chain uses TRBV5-5 and TRBJ1-4; D remains ambiguous. The receptor was isolated from a female donor in good health. CDR3 bases: TGTGCCAGCAGCCGACCCCTAGTCCCAGAACAGACTAATGAAAAACTGTTTTTT. Translation gives CASSRPLVPEQTNEKLFF.